Listed below are T cell receptor beta chains from one sample, sequenced in a study of cytomegalovirus exposure and HLA in healthy donors. TCRdb keeps only in-frame clones here, not all; method: immunoSEQ multiplex PCR. In the table there are 100,000 to 150,000 clones, around four fifths of which are singletons. Sequenced sample: PBMCs. All receptors come from a boy aged 2-9 years in good health and CMV-seronegative. Each CDR3 is given with its conserved first and last residue. A D gene is named only where the DNA matches it firmly. Size values are once, few and many counts, or a class for expanded clones, and some rows have none.

CDR3 DNA,CDR3 protein,CDR3 length,D gene,clone size,V gene,J gene
TGCAGTGCAAGAGGTAAAGGCTACACCTTC,CSARGKGYTF,10,-,-,TRBV20-1,TRBJ1-2
TGTGCCTGGAGGGATGACAGGGGGCCCAGCTATGGCTACACCTTC,CAWRDDRGPSYGYTF,15,TRBD1,-,TRBV30,TRBJ1-2
TGTGCCAGCAGTGATGGGCAGATTAACTATGGCTACACCTTC,CASSDGQINYGYTF,14,-,few,TRBV2,TRBJ1-2
TGTGCCTGGAGGCCACTCTCCGGGACAGGGGATCCCCTCTATGGCTACACCTTC,CAWRPLSGTGDPLYGYTF,18,TRBD1,-,TRBV30,TRBJ1-2
TGTGCCAGCAGCTTAGCGAGGCAGGGGAACACCGGGGAGCTGTTTTTT,CASSLARQGNTGELFF,16,-,once,TRBV11-1,TRBJ2-2
TGTGCCAGCAGCTCGCCCGGGACAGGGATCTACGAGCAGTACTTC,CASSSPGTGIYEQYF,15,TRBD1,-,TRBV5-6,TRBJ2-7
TGTGCCAGCAGCTCTACACAGGGGAGAGGCACTGAAGCTTTCTTT,CASSSTQGRGTEAFF,15,TRBD1,-,TRBV7-9,TRBJ1-1
TGTGCCAGTAGTATAGTGGCAGGGGATAGCCCTTTCTATGGCTACACCTTC,CASSIVAGDSPFYGYTF,17,-,few,TRBV19,TRBJ1-2
TGTGCCAGTAGTTTAGGGACACCCCAAACTGAAGCTTTCTTT,CASSLGTPQTEAFF,14,-,-,TRBV19,TRBJ1-1
TGTGCCAGCAGCTTAGATGTGGGGAGGATCAATCAGCCCCAGCATTTT,CASSLDVGRINQPQHF,16,-,-,TRBV7-2,TRBJ1-5
TGTGCCTGGAGTTCCCGACAGGGCGATTCACCCCTCCACTTT,CAWSSRQGDSPLHF,14,TRBD1,-,TRBV30,TRBJ1-6
TGTGCCATCAGTGCTGAAGGTGCCCTTTCGGGGACCGGGGAGCTGTTTTTT,CAISAEGALSGTGELFF,17,-,once,TRBV10-3,TRBJ2-2
TGTGCCAGCAGCACGCAACTAGCGGGAGGGCCAGATACGCAGTATTTT,CASSTQLAGGPDTQYF,16,TRBD2,-,TRBV4-2,TRBJ2-3
TGTGCCAGCATCCCGGGGACAGTTGGAGGTACGCAGTATTTT,CASIPGTVGGTQYF,14,TRBD1,-,TRBV2,TRBJ2-3
TGCGCCAGCAGCCAACAGGGAAGGACCACTGAAGCTTTCTTT,CASSQQGRTTEAFF,14,-,few,TRBV4-3,TRBJ1-1
TGTGCCAGCAGCTTAAAGTTGGAGACGGAGAACACTGAAGCTTTCTTT,CASSLKLETENTEAFF,16,-,-,TRBV7-9,TRBJ1-1
TGCGCCAGCAGCTTGTGGGGTGCAGGGCAAGAGACCCAGTACTTC,CASSLWGAGQETQYF,15,-,-,TRBV5-1,TRBJ2-5
TGTGCCAGCAGCTTAGGGACAGTCAGGGATACGCAGTATTTT,CASSLGTVRDTQYF,14,-,-,TRBV7-9,TRBJ2-3
TGTGCCAGCAGCTTACTAGCGGGAGCTTACAATGAGCAGTTCTTC,CASSLLAGAYNEQFF,15,TRBD2,-,TRBV5-6,TRBJ2-1
TGTGCCAGCAGTGAAGTGACGGAATCAGCGGCCCAGTACTTC,CASSEVTESAAQYF,14,-,-,TRBV6-1,TRBJ2-5
TGTGCCAGCACGAGCAATTTAAGGACCCAGTACTTC,CASTSNLRTQYF,12,-,few,TRBV2,TRBJ2-5
TGTGCCAGCAGCTTCGGGACAGGATCACAATCAATCCTAAACACTGAAGCTTTCTTT,CASSFGTGSQSILNTEAFF,19,TRBD1,-,TRBV13,TRBJ1-1
TGTGCCAGCAGCCCTACACACCTCGACAGGGCGTCATACGAGCAGTACTTC,CASSPTHLDRASYEQYF,17,TRBD1,-,TRBV7-2,TRBJ2-7
TGCGCCAGCAGCCAAGCAAACAGGGATTCCTATGGCTACACCTTC,CASSQANRDSYGYTF,15,-,few,TRBV4-3,TRBJ1-2
TGCGCCAGCAGCCAAGATACCGGGCTAGCCGACCCGGAGCAGTACTTC,CASSQDTGLADPEQYF,16,-,-,TRBV4-3,TRBJ2-7
TGTGCCAGCAGCCGTTTCGGGACAGGGAATGGTGGCTACACCTTC,CASSRFGTGNGGYTF,15,TRBD1,-,TRBV5-5,TRBJ1-2
TGTGCTAGTGGTTTCGGACAGGGAGACTCCTATGGCTACACCTTC,CASGFGQGDSYGYTF,15,TRBD1,-,TRBV12-5,TRBJ1-2
TGTTCCAGCAGTTTCGGAAACCCAGGTGGGCCTGAAAAACTGTTTTTT,CSSSFGNPGGPEKLFF,16,-,-,TRBV7-9,TRBJ1-4
TGTGCCAGTAGAACAGGTCTCAATCAGCCCCAGCATTTT,CASRTGLNQPQHF,13,-,-,TRBV19,TRBJ1-5
TGTGCCAGCTCACCCCCCGGGACAGGGGACTATGGCTACACCTTC,CASSPPGTGDYGYTF,15,TRBD1,once,TRBV18,TRBJ1-2
TGTGCCAGCAGCGCTGGTCCGGGGACTGAAGCTTTCTTT,CASSAGPGTEAFF,13,-,-,TRBV9,TRBJ1-1
TGTGCCAGCAGTGAGGCTAGCGGACGCACAGATACGCAGTATTTT,CASSEASGRTDTQYF,15,TRBD2,-,TRBV6-4,TRBJ2-3
TGTGCCAGCGGAAAGGGACAGACCTTCGCTGAAGCTTTCTTT,CASGKGQTFAEAFF,14,TRBD1,-,TRBV27,TRBJ1-1
TGTGCCAGCAGTTACTCTCCCGCCCTCGGTGGTGAGCAGTACTTC,CASSYSPALGGEQYF,15,-,few,TRBV6-5,TRBJ2-7
TGTGCCAGCACCCTTACAGGGGGCAGAGGGAATGAGCAGTTCTTC,CASTLTGGRGNEQFF,15,TRBD1,few,TRBV5-8,TRBJ2-1
TGTGCCAGCAGCTTGGGGAGTCAGCCCCAGCATTTT,CASSLGSQPQHF,12,-,-,TRBV5-6,TRBJ1-5
TGTGCCAGCAGCTCACTGTCGGTGGGGCAGTCCAACTATGGCTACACCTTC,CASSSLSVGQSNYGYTF,17,-,-,TRBV13,TRBJ1-2
TGTGCCACCAGCAGAGGCGGGGGAGCCACCGGGGAGCTGTTTTTT,CATSRGGGATGELFF,15,TRBD2,-,TRBV15,TRBJ2-2
TGTGCCAGCAGCTTAGAACAGGGGGAGGCTGGGGCCAACGTCCTGACTTTC,CASSLEQGEAGANVLTF,17,TRBD1,-,TRBV13,TRBJ2-6
TGTGCCAGCAGTCCAAAACAGGGTAGCACTGTAGTCGCGAACACCGGGAAGCTGTTTTTT,CASSPKQGSTVVANTGKLFF,20,-,-,TRBV28,TRBJ2-2